This T cell receptor beta chain was retrieved from a study of cytomegalovirus exposure and HLA in healthy donors. This clone has more than one count but fewer than ten. No antigen is known for it. Use of 60 Vbeta and 13 Jbeta primers characterized the PCR. Assay: immunoSEQ multiplex PCR; the TCRdb copy retains only in-frame clones and omits some. The table includes approximately 90,000 clones, roughly 80% detected once. The germline V gene encodes CDR1 SGHTA and CDR2 FQGNSA. CDR3 length: 13 amino acids. Trimming removed 4 bases at V and 8 bases at J, with 9 bases between. Notes on the study in general: A later analysis linked a missense variant in DCLRE1C to the trimming of TCR beta V and J genes.

The clonotype originates from a boy aged 5 to 17 in good health and CMV-seronegative. The chain uses TRBV7-2 and TRBJ2-6; no firm D call. Sequencing used PBMCs. The CDR3 bases are TGTGCCAGCAGCTCTTATATTACCAACGTCCTGACTTTC. Protein product: CASSSYITNVLTF.